These 5 T cell receptor beta chains originate from one sample sequenced in a study of cytomegalovirus exposure and HLA in healthy donors. PCR used 60 Vbeta primers and 13 Jbeta primers. Sequencing was performed with immunoSEQ multiplex PCR; in TCRdb, only in-frame clones are kept and a portion is missing. The repertoire holds about 150,000 clones, with approximately 86% as singletons. What was sequenced was PBMCs. These receptors originate from a woman aged 45-65 years in good health and CMV-seropositive.

This chain links TRBV6-5 with TRBJ2-5, with 8 nucleotides matching TRBD2. Germline CDR1 is MNHEY and CDR2 is SVGAGI. Losses at the gene ends were 6 bases for V and 4 bases for J; bases not matched to a gene: 7. The CDR3 spans 14 residues. CDR3 in DNA: TGTGCCAGCAGGCCCCCCGGGGGGGCAGAGACCCAGTACTTC. Its protein product is CASRPPGGAETQYF.

The chain couples TRBV5-6 to TRBJ1-3, with D perhaps TRBD1 (5 bases). CDR3 length: 17 residues. Germline V lookup: CDR1 SGHDT, CDR2 YYEEEE. Trimming stripped 4 bases from V and 0 bases from J, with 17 bases between. The CDR3 region is CASSLGTGLTSGNTIYF. The CDR3 nucleotides read TGTGCCAGCAGCCTGGGAACGGGACTCACCTCTGGAAACACCATATATTTT.

The rearrangement uses TRBV5-6 and TRBJ2-1, with 9 bases lining up with TRBD2. Germline trimming cut 4 bases from V and 10 bases from J; bases unmatched to any gene: 15. The germline V gene encodes CDR1 SGHDT and CDR2 YYEEEE. The CDR3 spans 16 residues. This CDR3 reads CASSLKGAGGLEEQFF. In DNA form, the CDR3 reads TGTGCCAGCAGCCTGAAGGGAGCGGGGGGCCTTGAAGAGCAGTTCTTC.

This chain connects TRBV18 to TRBJ2-7; D might be TRBD1 (7 bases). In germline, CDR1 is KGHSH, CDR2 LQKENI. This CDR3 is 15 amino acids long. The ends were cut back, 3 bases at V and 3 bases at J, with 15 bases in the middle. CDR3 in DNA: TGTGCCAGCTCACCGTTACAGGGGACTCTCTACGAGCAGTACTTC. Translation: CASSPLQGTLYEQYF.

The chain combines TRBV19 with TRBJ2-7; 10 bases match TRBD1. V lost 10 bases and J lost 4; bases outside the gene matches: 7. This CDR3 contains 13 residues. The germline V gene encodes CDR1 LNHDA and CDR2 SQIVND (reference sequence). The CDR3 DNA follows: TGTGCCACCCAACGACAGGGGGCGTACGAGCAGTACTTC. Amino acid sequence: CATQRQGAYEQYF. Supplemented by reference TRBV19 and TRBJ2-7, the full variable domain reads DGGITQSPKYLFRKEGQNVTLSCEQNLNHDAMYWYRQDPGQGLRLIYYSQIVNDFQKGDIAEGYSVSREKKESFPLTVTSAQKNPTAFYLCATQRQGAYEQYFGPGTRLTVT.